The clone carrying this T cell receptor beta chain was counted between two and nine times. TCR beta CDR3 regions were amplified from RNA transcripts. A set of HTBI primers served as the primers for a first-round RT-PCR of the TCR CDR3. TCRdb ran MiXCR on the multiplex PCR reads and lists one entry per CDR3 protein. The sample lists hundreds of thousands of distinct CDR3 sequences; around a quarter were seen once. This specimen belongs to a study of T cells in Graves' hyperthyroidism and ophthalmopathy. V was cut by 6 bases and J by 3 bases, with 21 bases left in between. This CDR3 contains 16 residues. Germline-derived CDR1 and CDR2 are SNHLY and FYNNEI.

The receptor's source is a man between 50 and 59 years old with Graves' hyperthyroidism. This chain uses TRBV2 with TRBJ2-7, with a tentative D call TRBD1 (5 bases). Sequenced input: blood. The CDR3 sequence is CASSQEPHKGVYEQYF. The CDR3 region has the DNA TGTGCCAGCAGCCAAGAACCCCACAAAGGGGTCTACGAGCAGTACTTC.